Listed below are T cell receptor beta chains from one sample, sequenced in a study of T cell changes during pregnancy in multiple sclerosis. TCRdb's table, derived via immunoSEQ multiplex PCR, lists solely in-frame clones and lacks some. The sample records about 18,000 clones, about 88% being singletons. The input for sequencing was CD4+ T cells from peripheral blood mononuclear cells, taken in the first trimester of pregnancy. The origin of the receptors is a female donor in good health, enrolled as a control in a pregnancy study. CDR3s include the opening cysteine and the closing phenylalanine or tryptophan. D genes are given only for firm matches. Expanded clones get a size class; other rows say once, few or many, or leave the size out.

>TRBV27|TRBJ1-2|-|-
TGTGCCAGCAGTTCGGAGTATGGCTACACCTTC
CASSSEYGYTF
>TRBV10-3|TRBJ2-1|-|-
TGTGCCATCAGTACAAACAATGAGCAGTTCTTC
CAISTNNEQFF
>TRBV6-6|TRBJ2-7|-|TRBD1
TGTGCCAGCACCCAGGGGGGACAGGGGGCCTACGAGCAGTACTTC
CASTQGGQGAYEQYF
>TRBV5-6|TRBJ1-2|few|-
TGTGCCAGCAGCCCTGTCAAGGCAGGGTTTAACTATGGCTACACCTTC
CASSPVKAGFNYGYTF
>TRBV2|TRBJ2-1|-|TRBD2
TGTGCCAGCAGGACGACTAGCGGAGTCAATGAGCAGTTCTTC
CASRTTSGVNEQFF
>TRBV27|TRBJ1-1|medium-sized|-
TGTGCCAGCAGTTTATTCGCAGGGGACACTGAAGCTTTCTTT
CASSLFAGDTEAFF
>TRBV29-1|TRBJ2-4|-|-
TGCAGCGTTGAAGACAGGTTAGCCAAAAACATTCAGTACTTC
CSVEDRLAKNIQYF
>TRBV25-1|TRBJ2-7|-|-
TGTGCCAGCAGAAACCAGGGGCTCTACGAGCAGTACTTC
CASRNQGLYEQYF
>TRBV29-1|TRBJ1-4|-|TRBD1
TGCAGCGTGACAGGGGCAGGGAATGAAAAACTGTTTTTT
CSVTGAGNEKLFF
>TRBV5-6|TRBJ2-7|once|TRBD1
TGTGCCAGCAGCTTGGGGGGGACAGCCTACGAGCAGTACTTC
CASSLGGTAYEQYF
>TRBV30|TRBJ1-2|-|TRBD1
TGTGCCCATGCCGGGACAGGGGGCTATGGCTACACCTTC
CAHAGTGGYGYTF
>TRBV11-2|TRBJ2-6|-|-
TGTGCCAGCAGCTTAGAAGGGGGCTCTGGGGCCAACGTCCTGACTTTC
CASSLEGGSGANVLTF
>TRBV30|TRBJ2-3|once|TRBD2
TGTGCCTGGATGGGACTAGCGGGCGTCACAGATACGCAGTATTTT
CAWMGLAGVTDTQYF
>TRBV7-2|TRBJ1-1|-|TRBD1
TGTGCCAGCAGCTTTGGGACAGGGACGAACACTGAAGCTTTCTTT
CASSFGTGTNTEAFF
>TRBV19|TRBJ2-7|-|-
TGTGCCAGTAGTATTTCAGGGATCTACGAGCAGTACTTC
CASSISGIYEQYF
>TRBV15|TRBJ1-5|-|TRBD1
TGTGCCACCAGCAGAGCCCTGGACAGGAATCAGCCCCAGCATTTT
CATSRALDRNQPQHF
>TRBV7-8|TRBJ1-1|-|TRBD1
TGTGCCAGCAGCCCAGGACAGGGGAACACTGAAGCTTTCTTT
CASSPGQGNTEAFF